This T cell receptor beta chain was captured in a study of tumor-infiltrating lymphocytes in primary liver carcinoma. Co-extracting RNA and DNA was done with about 20-33 mg of unsorted bulk tissue as input. Per germline, CDR1 SGHAT and CDR2 FQDESV (reference sequence). There are 17 residues in the CDR3. On this clonotype: Its antigen is undetermined. An end of the junction does not agree with germline; a read error may underlie this.

Starting material of 400 to 600 ng total RNA yielded TCR beta cDNA via a constant-region primer. Sequencing libraries for TCR beta derived from three nested multiplex PCR rounds that used slightly modified ARM-PCR. Rounds one and two of PCR, each of 9 to 11 cycles, were primed with TRBV1-TRBV30 forward primers and a C-beta reverse primer. One entry per CDR3 protein, called by TCRdb with MiXCR from the multiplex PCR reads. The table has 150,000 to 200,000 distinct CDR3 sequences, approximately 86% seen once. Study-level results: Only about 7.5-25% of top clones were detected in all five tumor regions.

The source is a man aged 40-49 years with primary liver carcinoma and hepatitis B virus infection. The chain recombines TRBV11-1 with TRBJ2-4, with TRBD2 matching over 13 bases. The sample was tumor tissue from primary liver carcinoma. The CDR3 DNA reads as TGTGCCAGCAGCATTCCCGGGACTAGCGGGACCAAAAATATTCAATATTTC. It yields the protein CASSIPGTSGTKNIQYF.